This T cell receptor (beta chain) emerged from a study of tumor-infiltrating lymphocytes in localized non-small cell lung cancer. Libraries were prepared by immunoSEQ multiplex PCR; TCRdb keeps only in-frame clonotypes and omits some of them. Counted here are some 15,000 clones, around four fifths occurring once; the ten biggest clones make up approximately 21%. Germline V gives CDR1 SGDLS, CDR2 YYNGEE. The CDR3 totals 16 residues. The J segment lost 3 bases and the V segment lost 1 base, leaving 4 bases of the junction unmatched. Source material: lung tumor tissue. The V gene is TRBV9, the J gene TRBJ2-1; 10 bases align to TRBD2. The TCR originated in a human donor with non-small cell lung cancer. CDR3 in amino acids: CASSVTWTSGYNEQFF. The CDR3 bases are TGTGCCAGCAGCGTAACATGGACTAGCGGCTACAATGAGCAGTTCTTC.